This T cell receptor (beta chain) was documented in a study of T cells in Graves' hyperthyroidism and ophthalmopathy. The CDR3 loop spans 15 amino acids. Germline V gene lookup returns CDR1 SNHLY and CDR2 FYNNEI. V gave up 6 bases and J gave up 6 bases; unmatched junction bases: 8. A lack of ophthalmopathy progression within 18 months defined stable Graves' hyperthyroidism. Clinical symptoms, serum thyroxine, TRAb, thyroid ultrasound and orbital computed tomography established diagnosis. Broader study findings: The authors' 13 V-J model separated ophthalmopathy from stable hyperthyroidism.

This clonotype was recorded many times. Antigen: not known. TCR beta CDR3 regions were amplified from RNA transcripts. HTBI primers were the set used in a first-round RT-PCR of the TCR CDR3. TCRdb re-called the multiplex PCR reads through MiXCR, storing one row per CDR3 protein. The sample yields around 560,000 distinct CDR3 sequences, around 17% seen once. This sequence was found in a woman between 18 and 30 years old with Graves' hyperthyroidism. The V gene is TRBV2, the J gene TRBJ1-5; 10 nucleotides match TRBD1. Sequencing was done on a sample of blood. The CDR3 sequence: CASSLRQGASQPQHF. The CDR3, as DNA: TGTGCCAGCAGCCTGCGACAGGGGGCAAGTCAGCCCCAGCATTTT.